This passage covers 27 T cell receptor beta chains from one sample sequenced in a study of T cells in Graves' hyperthyroidism and ophthalmopathy. The investigators amplified TCR beta CDR3 regions from RNA transcripts. An initial round of RT-PCR targeting the TCR CDR3 relied on the HTBI primer set. TCRdb reprocessed the multiplex PCR reads via MiXCR and lists one record per CDR3 protein. This sample has 350,000 to 450,000 distinct CDR3 sequences, with approximately 14% found just once. Sequenced material: blood. Receptor source: a woman aged 55-75 years with Graves' hyperthyroidism.

Ten or more counts support this clonotype. The V call is TRBV27, the J call TRBJ2-7; D ambiguous. The CDR3 has 12 amino acids. Germline loops: CDR1 MNHEY, CDR2 SMNVEV (reference sequence). V gave up 2 bases and J gave up 5 bases, with 7 bases separating them. CDR3: CASSLIGHEQYF. The DNA of the CDR3 is TGTGCCAGCAGTTTAATCGGGCACGAGCAGTACTTC.

The genes are TRBV11-2 and TRBJ2-7; TRBD1 aligns across 8 bases. The germline V gene encodes CDR1 SGHAT and CDR2 FQNNGV. CDR3 length: 14 amino acids. Trimming took 6 bases from V and 3 from J; bases not matched to a gene: 7. CDR3 residues: CASRGQDRGYEQYF. CDR3 sequence (DNA): TGTGCCAGCAGGGGACAGGATAGGGGCTACGAGCAGTACTTC.

This clonotype came up many times. V is TRBV12-3 or TRBV12-4 and J is TRBJ2-5; 7 bases line up with TRBD2. The J segment lost 1 base and the V segment lost 4 bases, leaving 0 bases of the junction unmatched. This CDR3 has 13 amino acids. CDR3 coding DNA: TGTGCCAGCAGTTGGGGGGGCCAAGAGACCCAGTACTTC. Encoded protein: CASSWGGQETQYF.

As concerns this clonotype: A much larger clone is a single base away; this may be a read error. The chain employs TRBV28 and TRBJ2-1; 11 bases are shared with TRBD2. In germline, CDR1 is MDHEN, CDR2 SYDVKM. CDR3 size: 16 residues. Trimming at V came to 5 bases and at J to 6 bases, leaving 9 bases not matched to a gene. The CDR3: CASSAVAGGPFNEQFF. The CDR3 DNA is TGTGCCAGCAGTGCGGTAGCGGGAGGGCCCTTCAATGAGCAGTTCTTC.

The rearrangement links TRBV6-1 to TRBJ1-2; the D is unclear. V shed 1 base and J shed 8 bases, with 5 bases lying between them. This CDR3 is built from 11 residues. Germline V gene data show CDR1 as MNHNS and CDR2 as SASEGT. As DNA, the CDR3 is TGTGCCAGCAGTGAAGTTGGCGGCTACACCTTC. Its translation: CASSEVGGYTF.

This clonotype was counted at least ten times. This chain joins TRBV11-3 and TRBJ1-1; 8 bases are shared with TRBD1. Germline CDR1 and CDR2: SGHNT and YENEEA. The length of the CDR3 is 16 residues. The V segment lost 1 base and the J segment 1 base; nucleotides outside the gene matches: 5. This CDR3 is CASSLVRTGTNTEAFF. In nucleotides, the CDR3 is TGTGCCAGCAGCTTAGTACGGACAGGGACGAACACTGAAGCTTTCTTT.

J is TRBJ2-1 and V is TRBV12-3 or TRBV12-4, with 15 bases aligning to TRBD2. The junction had 4 bases not matched to a gene; V was cut back by 6 bases and J by 10 bases. This CDR3 is built from 14 residues. The CDR3 coding sequence is TGTGCCAGCAGCGGACTAGCGGGAGGGCCGGAGCAGTTCTTC. Amino acid sequence: CASSGLAGGPEQFF.

In its sample, this clonotype was seen many times. This chain uses TRBV11-3 with TRBJ2-1, with 7 bases aligning to TRBD2. Trimming at V came to 4 bases and at J to 6 bases, leaving 9 bases not matched to a gene. Germline CDR1 SGHNT, CDR2 YENEEA. The CDR3 has 15 amino acids. The CDR3 region has the DNA TGTGCCAGCAGCTGGGTCGCTAGCGGACCCAATGAGCAGTTCTTC. Protein: CASSWVASGPNEQFF.

There are many counts of this clonotype. The rearrangement uses TRBV20-1 and TRBJ2-7; 9 bases agree with TRBD2. V lost 5 bases and J lost 3; bases outside the gene matches: 2. CDR1 and CDR2 from the germline V gene are DFQATT and SNEGSKA (reference sequence). The CDR3 sequence is 12 residues long. Here the CDR3 DNA reads TGCAGTGCTCGTAGCGGGAGCTACGAGCAGTACTTC. It is translated as CSARSGSYEQYF.

The chain employs TRBV24-1 and TRBJ2-1; D gene unclear. CDR3 length equals 12 residues. Trimming stripped 4 bases from V and 9 bases from J, with 9 bases between. Germline-derived CDR1 and CDR2 are KGHDR and SFDVKD. The chain's CDR3 is CATSDPWGEQFF. CDR3 bases: TGTGCCACCAGTGACCCATGGGGTGAGCAGTTCTTC.

This clonotype was seen many times. The CDR3 reads CASSRDTNYGYTF. The CDR3 bases are TGTGCCAGCAGTCGAGACACTAACTATGGCTACACCTTC. V and J are TRBV6-1 and TRBJ1-2, with unresolved D. The CDR3 loop spans 13 amino acids. V shed 5 bases and J shed 0 bases, with 7 bases lying between them. Looked up from germline, CDR1 is MNHNS and CDR2 is SASEGT.

This clonotype was recorded at least ten times. DNA of the CDR3: TGCGCCAGCAGCTTGTTGGGGACAGGCTCAGAGCCCCAGCATTTT. Translation gives CASSLLGTGSEPQHF. The gene calls are TRBV5-1 and TRBJ1-5, with TRBD1 identical over 8 bases. After removal of 1 base from V and 8 bases from J, the junction contained 8 bases not matched to a gene. Germline lookup yields CDR1 SGHRS and CDR2 YFSETQ. CDR3 length: 15 amino acids.

The CDR3 protein is CASSLQGAAEAFF. The CDR3 DNA follows: TGTGCCAGTAGTCTACAGGGGGCCGCTGAAGCTTTCTTT. The chain recombines TRBV19 with TRBJ1-1; 9 bases fit TRBD1. Germline V lookup: CDR1 LNHDA, CDR2 SQIVND (reference sequence). This CDR3 spans 13 amino acids. Trimming cost V 5 bases and J 6 bases; bases outside gene matches: 4.

This clonotype came up many times. The chain combines TRBV2 with TRBJ1-1; D is undetermined. The ends were cut back, 6 bases at V and 0 bases at J, with 11 bases in the middle. CDR1 is SNHLY and CDR2 is FYNNEI in the germline V gene. The CDR3 contains 14 residues. DNA for the CDR3: TGTGCCAGCAGCCACCTCAGAGTGAACACTGAAGCTTTCTTT. As protein: CASSHLRVNTEAFF.

Many counts were recorded for this clonotype. The chain couples TRBV6-2 or TRBV6-3 to TRBJ2-1; 8 bases agree with TRBD2. The V segment lost 2 bases and the J segment 2 bases; nucleotides outside the gene matches: 2. Germline V lookup: CDR1 MNHEY, CDR2 SVGEGT. CDR3 size: 15 residues. Here the CDR3 reads CASSYTGRAYNEQFF. The CDR3 nucleotides are TGTGCCAGCAGTTACACCGGGAGGGCCTACAATGAGCAGTTCTTC.

The table lists this clonotype with many counts. The genes are TRBV27 and TRBJ1-2; no clear D gene. V was shortened by 8 bases and J by 8 bases, with 15 bases between the two germline ends. Germline assignment: CDR1 MNHEY and CDR2 SMNVEV (reference sequence). The CDR3 has 12 amino acids. CDR3 amino acids: CASGIGLRGYTF. The CDR3, as DNA: TGTGCCAGCGGCATAGGACTGAGGGGCTACACCTTC.

This clonotype was detected many times. The V call is TRBV12-3 or TRBV12-4, the J call TRBJ1-5, with 7 positions matching TRBD1. Trimming took 3 bases from V and 6 from J; bases not matched to a gene: 2. The CDR3 runs 13 residues. CDR3 coding DNA: TGTGCCAGCAGTTTGGGGACAGTTCAGCCCCAGCATTTT. It codes for CASSLGTVQPQHF.

This clonotype was seen only a few times. J is TRBJ1-4 and V is TRBV27; TRBD1 might be the D (5 bases). V shed 2 bases and J shed 5 bases, with 12 bases lying between them. This CDR3 is built from 15 residues. Per germline, CDR1 MNHEY and CDR2 SMNVEV (reference sequence). The DNA for the CDR3 is TGTGCCAGCAGTTTAACCGGGGGATCGAATGAAAAACTGTTTTTT. Translating gives CASSLTGGSNEKLFF.

This clonotype showed up many times. The chain has TRBV6-1 and TRBJ1-3; no clear D gene. The V gene's germline CDR1 is MNHNS and CDR2 SASEGT. V shed 7 bases and J shed 1 base, with 14 bases lying between them. The CDR3 covers 15 residues. The CDR3: CASIPPRWSGNTIYF. Written as DNA, the CDR3 is TGTGCCAGCATTCCACCCCGATGGTCTGGAAACACCATATATTTT.

Points on this clonotype: A much larger clone sits a single nucleotide away, making a read error possible. CDR3 amino acids: CASRLAGGVNEQFF. The CDR3 bases are TGTGCCAGCAGGCTAGCGGGAGGGGTCAATGAGCAGTTCTTC. V is TRBV6-1 and J is TRBJ2-1, with 12 bases identical to TRBD2. CDR3 length: 14 residues. Germline V CDR1 and CDR2: MNHNS, SASEGT. The J segment lost 6 bases and the V segment lost 6 bases, leaving 3 bases of the junction unmatched.

There are many counts of this clonotype. V gene TRBV2 combines with J gene TRBJ2-3; 7 bases agree with TRBD2. CDR1 is SNHLY and CDR2 is FYNNEI in the germline V gene. This CDR3 comprises 14 residues. Unmatched junction bases numbered 4, after V lost 7 bases and J lost 0 bases. The CDR3 loop reads CASNAGVSTDTQYF. The CDR3 DNA reads TGTGCCAGCAATGCGGGGGTGAGCACAGATACGCAGTATTTT.

This clonotype has at least ten counts. The chain has TRBV7-9 and TRBJ1-6; a possible D gene is TRBD1 (5 bases). The V and J ends lost 6 bases and 7 bases respectively, with 7 bases between them. Germline CDR1 and CDR2: SEHNR and FQNEAQ (reference sequence). This CDR3 is 12 amino acids long. CDR3 coding DNA: TGTGCCAGCAGTCGGGACAATTCACCCCTCCACTTT. The encoded protein is CASSRDNSPLHF.

On this clonotype itself: This may stem from a read error, because a much larger clone lies one nucleotide away. The J gene is TRBJ2-7, the V gene TRBV12-3 or TRBV12-4; D unclear. The CDR3 loop spans 14 amino acids. The CDR3 bases are TGTGCCAACAGTTTCCTAGGAAGCTCCTACGAGCAGTACTTC. Protein product: CANSFLGSSYEQYF.

This clonotype was seen at least ten times. The CDR3 DNA is TGCAGTGCCGTAGGTGGGAACACTGAAGCTTTCTTT. Protein sequence: CSAVGGNTEAFF. J is TRBJ1-1 and V is TRBV20-1; D remains ambiguous. V lost 6 bases and J 1 base, leaving 9 bases between the germline ends. The CDR3 has 12 residues. Germline V gene sequence: CDR1 DFQATT, CDR2 SNEGSKA (reference sequence).

This clonotype was found a few times. The CDR3 region is CASSYREFEQFF. The DNA for the CDR3 is TGTGCCAGCAGCTACCGGGAGTTTGAGCAGTTCTTC. The V call is TRBV5-4, the J call TRBJ2-1; tentatively, D is TRBD2 (6 bases). Per the germline V gene, CDR1 is SGHNT and CDR2 is YYREEE (reference sequence). The germline V and J ends were trimmed by 3 bases and 9 bases, with 10 bases remaining between them. The CDR3 totals 12 residues.

About this clonotype: At one boundary the junction diverges from the germline segment, which might be a read error. The V gene is TRBV5-6, the J gene TRBJ2-2; D is perhaps TRBD2 (6 bases). Germline assignment: CDR1 SGHDT and CDR2 YYEEEE. The CDR3 is made up of 16 amino acids. CDR3 residues: CAGSLVEGPATGELFF. CDR3 DNA: TGTGCCGGCAGCTTGGTGGAGGGGCCGGCCACCGGGGAGCTGTTTTTT.

There are a few counts of this clonotype. The chain has TRBV10-2 and TRBJ2-3, with TRBD2 matching 7 bases. This CDR3 is built from 15 residues. Unmatched junction bases numbered 4, after V lost 4 bases and J lost 0 bases. CDR1 is WSHSY and CDR2 is SAAADI in the germline V gene. CDR3 coding DNA: TGCGCCAGCAGTGTCTCGCGGGAGAGCACAGATACGCAGTATTTT. It specifies CASSVSRESTDTQYF.